What follows are 22 T cell receptor beta chains derived from one specimen sequenced in a study of shared clonotypes between healthy human individuals. Sequenced by immunoSEQ multiplex PCR; TCRdb stores in-frame clones only, minus some. Of over a million clones detected, 78% appear once; the ten largest clones hold more than 0.45%. The material sequenced was memory CD4+ T cells from PBMCs. The subset here: CD45RA-negative fraction. These receptor sequences come from a man aged 18 to 35 in good health. Some clones in this sample may be carry-over from other donors' samples.

This clone was seen a handful of times. The J gene is TRBJ1-2, the V gene TRBV28; 7 bases fit TRBD1. In germline, CDR1 is MDHEN, CDR2 SYDVKM. The CDR3 has 14 residues. The J segment lost 7 bases and the V segment lost 7 bases, leaving 12 bases of the junction unmatched. In DNA, the CDR3 is TGTGCCAGCATGGGAGGAGGGGGCAGGTTTGGCTACACCTTC. Protein product: CASMGGGGRFGYTF.

CDR3 in amino acids: CASRLDTSSNQPQHF. The CDR3 DNA follows: TGTGCCAGCAGACTAGACACCTCTAGCAATCAGCCCCAGCATTTT. V and J are TRBV6-5 and TRBJ1-5; no clear D gene. The germline CDR1 and CDR2 sequences are MNHEY and SVGAGI. CDR3 length: 15 residues. V gave up 6 bases and J gave up 0 bases, with 12 bases separating them.

The chain recombines TRBV30 with TRBJ1-4; maybe TRBD1 (6 bases). CDR1 and CDR2 from the germline V gene are GTSNPN and SVGIG (reference sequence). The germline V and J ends were trimmed by 5 bases and 0 bases, with 13 bases remaining between them. This CDR3 is 15 amino acids long. This CDR3 reads CAWSQQGSTNEKLFF. The CDR3 nucleotides read TGTGCCTGGTCCCAACAGGGTTCAACTAATGAAAAACTGTTTTTT. The full variable domain, with the rest looked up from reference TRBV30 and TRBJ1-4, is SQTIHQWPATLVQPVGSPLSLECTVEGTSNPNLYWYRQAAGRGLQLLFYSVGIGQISSEVPQNLSASRPQDRQFILSSKKLLLSDSGFYLCAWSQQGSTNEKLFFGSGTQLSVL.

The genes are TRBV5-1 and TRBJ2-1, with 9 bases that match TRBD2. The CDR3 sequence is 16 residues long. V gave up 0 bases and J gave up 6 bases; unmatched junction bases: 7. CDR1 is SGHRS, CDR2 YFSETQ, per germline. The CDR3 here is CASSLGNSGSGNEQFF. The DNA of the CDR3 is TGCGCCAGCAGCTTGGGTAATAGCGGGAGTGGCAATGAGCAGTTCTTC.

Worth noting for this clone: The sample contains more than one DNA sequence encoding this CDR3. CDR3 region: CASSLGGTAGNTIYF. The DNA for the CDR3 is TGTGCCAGCAGCTTAGGGGGCACGGCTGGAAACACCATATATTTT. The chain carries TRBV7-9 and TRBJ1-3; D perhaps matches TRBD1 (5 bases). Per the germline V gene, CDR1 is SEHNR and CDR2 is FQNEAQ (reference sequence). V dropped 1 base and J dropped 2 bases, with 9 bases sitting between them. The CDR3 is 15 residues long.

The chain is built from TRBV11-3 and TRBJ2-3; D remains unclear. This CDR3 is built from 13 residues. Germline CDR1 reads SGHNT; CDR2 reads YENEEA. The germline V and J ends were trimmed by 4 bases and 5 bases, with 10 bases remaining between them. CDR3 DNA sequence: TGTGCCAGCAGCTCCAGAAGACTAGATACGCAGTATTTT. Amino acids: CASSSRRLDTQYF. Full variable domain (remainder filled in from reference TRBV11-3 and TRBJ2-3): EAGVVQSPRYKIIEKKQPVAFWCNPISGHNTLYWYLQNLGQGPELLIRYENEEAVDDSQLPKDRFSAERLKGVDSTLKIQPAELGDSAVYLCASSSRRLDTQYFGPGTRLTVL.

CDR3 DNA sequence: TGTGCCAGCAGCCGCTTGGGGTTCACAGATACGCAGTATTTT. This sequence encodes CASSRLGFTDTQYF. This chain links TRBV14 with TRBJ2-3; D unresolved. Germline CDR1 and CDR2: SGHDN and FVKESK. Trimming left V 4 bases short and J 2 bases short, with 10 bases between. The CDR3 loop spans 14 amino acids.

The rearrangement links TRBV7-2 to TRBJ1-3; a weak D match, TRBD1 (5 bases). The germline V gene has CDR1 SGHTA and CDR2 FQGNSA. The CDR3 contains 14 residues. Trimming left V 1 base short and J 4 bases short, with 8 bases between. CDR3 DNA sequence: TGTGCCAGCAGCTTAGGACAGTGGGGAAACACCATATATTTT. As protein: CASSLGQWGNTIYF.

This clone was seen only a few times. CDR3 DNA: TGTGCCAGCAGCCTACTCGGGGCCCCCTACAATGAGCAGTTCTTC. Protein: CASSLLGAPYNEQFF. The rearrangement links TRBV9 to TRBJ2-1; D may be TRBD1 or TRBD2 (5 bases each). Germline V gene sequence: CDR1 SGDLS, CDR2 YYNGEE. The V and J ends lost 4 bases and 2 bases respectively, with 13 bases between them. The CDR3 has 15 residues.

The chain couples TRBV6-6 to TRBJ2-7; D remains ambiguous. V lost 4 bases, J lost 6 bases, and 13 bases lay in between. CDR3 size: 13 residues. Germline CDR1 is MNHNY and CDR2 is SVGAGI (reference sequence). This CDR3 reads CASSLGYSREQYF. Here the CDR3 DNA reads TGTGCCAGCAGTTTAGGGTATTCGCGCGAGCAGTACTTC.

The rearrangement uses TRBV5-1 and TRBJ2-7, with 15 bases identical to TRBD2. Trimming at V came to 4 bases and at J to 7 bases, leaving 12 bases not matched to a gene. There are 17 residues in the CDR3. CDR1 is SGHRS and CDR2 is YFSETQ in the germline V gene. The CDR3 loop reads CASSQGLAGGLLLEQYF. The CDR3, as DNA: TGCGCCAGCAGCCAGGGACTAGCGGGAGGTCTTCTCTTAGAGCAGTACTTC.

The V call is TRBV6-1, the J call TRBJ1-6, with D uncertain. The CDR3 is made up of 14 amino acids. The germline gives CDR1 MNHNS, CDR2 SASEGT. V dropped 0 bases and J dropped 6 bases, with 6 bases sitting between them. As DNA, the CDR3 is TGTGCCAGCAGTGAAGCGATATTTAATTCACCCCTCCACTTT. It specifies CASSEAIFNSPLHF.

V and J are TRBV28 and TRBJ2-7; D gene unclear. Germline V CDR1 and CDR2: MDHEN, SYDVKM. The CDR3 runs 15 residues. Trimming left V 4 bases short and J 0 bases short, with 13 bases between. In DNA form, the CDR3 reads TGTGCCAGCAGTTCCATAGGTAGGAGCTCCTACGAGCAGTACTTC. Amino acids: CASSSIGRSSYEQYF.

The chain couples TRBV25-1 to TRBJ2-6; D ambiguous. CDR1 is MGHDK, CDR2 SYGVNS, per germline. The V gene lost 3 bases and the J gene lost 0 bases, with 6 bases spanning the gap. The CDR3 has 15 residues. This CDR3 reads CASSDSRSGANVLTF. The CDR3 DNA reads as TGTGCCAGCAGTGATTCCCGCTCTGGGGCCAACGTCCTGACTTTC.

V gene TRBV28 combines with J gene TRBJ2-7; no clear D gene. Trimming cost V 5 bases and J 6 bases, with 14 bases left between them. The V gene's germline CDR1 is MDHEN and CDR2 SYDVKM. CDR3 size: 13 residues. As DNA, the CDR3 is TGTGCCAGCAGTCGTTCCCCGGTCCCCGAGCAGTACTTC. It is translated as CASSRSPVPEQYF.

The V and J genes are TRBV11-3 and TRBJ2-1, with D perhaps matching TRBD2 (6 bases). The germline CDR1 and CDR2 sequences are SGHNT and YENEEA. CDR3 size: 15 residues. V shed 5 bases and J shed 5 bases, with 16 bases lying between them. CDR3 nucleotides: TGTGCCAGCAGCCCTTCCGGGACTGTCCACAATGAGCAGTTCTTC. Translated: CASSPSGTVHNEQFF. The full variable domain, rest sourced from reference TRBV11-3 and TRBJ2-1, is EAGVVQSPRYKIIEKKQPVAFWCNPISGHNTLYWYLQNLGQGPELLIRYENEEAVDDSQLPKDRFSAERLKGVDSTLKIQPAELGDSAVYLCASSPSGTVHNEQFFGPGTRLTVL.

The chain uses TRBV7-3 and TRBJ2-1, with TRBD1 as a possible D gene (5 bases). CDR1 SGHTA and CDR2 FQGTGA come from the germline V gene. V lost 3 bases and J lost 3, with 6 bases in between. The CDR3 loop spans 13 amino acids. CDR3 sequence: CASSLTDYNEQFF. CDR3 nucleotide sequence: TGTGCCAGCAGCTTGACAGACTACAATGAGCAGTTCTTC.

J is TRBJ2-1 and V is TRBV6-5; D possibly corresponds to TRBD2 (6 bases). The CDR3 loop spans 15 amino acids. Germline-derived CDR1 and CDR2 are MNHEY and SVGAGI. Trimming removed 4 bases at V and 5 bases at J, with 15 bases between. The CDR3 reads CASSSRAGPNNEQFF. The DNA for the CDR3 is TGTGCCAGCAGTTCCCGGGCGGGACCTAACAATGAGCAGTTCTTC.

The rearrangement uses TRBV5-4 and TRBJ2-5; a weak D match, TRBD1 (6 bases). The CDR3 length is 14 residues. Germline loops: CDR1 SGHNT, CDR2 YYREEE (reference sequence). The V and J ends lost 4 bases and 4 bases respectively, with 14 bases between them. CDR3 amino acids: CASSRYTGRETQYF. The CDR3 bases are TGTGCCAGCAGCCGATACACAGGGCGAGAGACCCAGTACTTC.

This chain uses TRBV2 with TRBJ1-1; 9 bases match TRBD1. The germline V gene encodes CDR1 SNHLY and CDR2 FYNNEI. J gave up 0 bases and V 5 bases, and 1 base lay outside the gene matches. The length of the CDR3 is 14 residues. CDR3 in DNA: TGTGCCAGCAGTAGGGACAGGGTGAACACTGAAGCTTTCTTT. Residues: CASSRDRVNTEAFF.

This chain links TRBV6-1 with TRBJ2-5; TRBD1 agrees at 9 bases. Unmatched junction bases numbered 8, after V lost 4 bases and J lost 5 bases. CDR3 length: 15 residues. Germline V CDR1 and CDR2: MNHNS, SASEGT. CDR3 sequence: CASSGRTGVDETQYF. For the CDR3, the DNA is TGTGCCAGCAGTGGACGGACAGGGGTGGACGAGACCCAGTACTTC.

The V and J genes are TRBV11-2 and TRBJ1-2; TRBD1 might be the D (5 bases). This CDR3 spans 16 amino acids. Germline CDR1 and CDR2: SGHAT and FQNNGV. Trimming shortened V by 5 bases and J by 4 bases, and 20 bases separated the two germline ends. The CDR3 protein is CASSTPPRGAIYGYTF. Written as DNA, the CDR3 is TGTGCCAGCAGCACCCCCCCCCGGGGCGCGATCTATGGCTACACCTTC.